The 27 T cell receptor beta chains listed next were all sequenced from one sample in a study of cytomegalovirus exposure and HLA in healthy donors. Profiling relied on immunoSEQ multiplex PCR, and the TCRdb table lists in-frame clones only, not all of them. The table lists roughly 150,000 clones, 80% to 85% of them singletons, with roughly 10% in the top ten. The material sequenced was PBMCs. The receptor set was obtained from a man aged 25 to 40 in good health and CMV-seropositive.

The rearrangement uses TRBV7-2 and TRBJ1-1, with 11 nucleotides matching TRBD1. The CDR3 totals 16 residues. Germline V gives CDR1 SGHTA, CDR2 FQGNSA. The trim removed 2 bases at V and 4 bases at J, leaving 6 bases unmatched. CDR3: CASSLTSGTGGTEAFF. Written as DNA, the CDR3 is TGTGCCAGCAGCTTAACCTCCGGGACAGGGGGCACTGAAGCTTTCTTT.

V and J are TRBV27 and TRBJ2-3; TRBD2 agrees at 10 bases. The CDR3 is made up of 16 amino acids. Germline V lookup: CDR1 MNHEY, CDR2 SMNVEV (reference sequence). J lost 3 bases, V lost 5 bases, and 8 bases had no gene match. CDR3 in DNA: TGTGCCAGCAGTGCGTTCCTAGCGGGAGTAACAGATACGCAGTATTTT. It specifies CASSAFLAGVTDTQYF.

The rearrangement uses TRBV28 and TRBJ2-3, with TRBD2 as a possible D gene (6 bases). The V gene lost 5 bases and the J gene lost 2 bases, with 11 bases spanning the gap. The CDR3 consists of 14 residues. Per germline, CDR1 MDHEN and CDR2 SYDVKM. The CDR3 region has the DNA TGTGCCAGCAGTGGAGGGGAACACACAGATACGCAGTATTTT. Translated: CASSGGEHTDTQYF.

V gene TRBV9 combines with J gene TRBJ2-7, with 8 bases matching TRBD1. Germline-derived CDR1 and CDR2 are SGDLS and YYNGEE. Germline trimming cut 4 bases from V and 5 bases from J; bases unmatched to any gene: 11. The CDR3 spans 15 residues. CDR3 bases: TGTGCCAGCAGCAAATTGGGACAGGTAGTCGACGAGCAGTACTTC. It encodes CASSKLGQVVDEQYF.

This chain connects TRBV6-5 to TRBJ2-3; 7 bases agree with TRBD1. The V and J ends lost 2 bases and 2 bases, in that order; junction bases with no gene match: 7. There are 16 residues in the CDR3. Germline CDR1 MNHEY, CDR2 SVGAGI. The CDR3 loop reads CASSYQTGTHTDTQYF. In DNA, the CDR3 is TGTGCCAGCAGTTACCAGACAGGGACCCACACAGATACGCAGTATTTT.

The CDR3 spells CASSLRGQEGAGNTIYF. The CDR3 bases are TGTGCCAGCAGCCTCAGGGGACAGGAAGGGGCCGGAAACACCATATATTTT. V and J are TRBV9 and TRBJ1-3; 8 bases map to TRBD1. The CDR3 totals 17 residues. V dropped 4 bases and J dropped 4; count of bases not matched to a gene: 13. From germline, CDR1 is SGDLS and CDR2 YYNGEE.

This sequence joins TRBV6-9 and TRBJ2-7; 8 bases match TRBD2. After removal of 5 bases from V and 5 bases from J, the junction contained 14 bases not matched to a gene. CDR1 MNHGY and CDR2 SVAAGI come from the germline V gene. The CDR3 has 16 amino acids. The chain's CDR3 is CASSPVIAGILNEQYF. The CDR3 nucleotides are TGTGCCAGCAGTCCCGTGATAGCGGGGATTCTAAACGAGCAGTACTTC.

This chain links TRBV6-4 with TRBJ2-1; 15 bases are shared with TRBD2. CDR3 size: 16 residues. The V and J ends lost 5 bases and 8 bases, in that order; junction bases with no gene match: 7. CDR1 MRHNA and CDR2 SNTAGT come from the germline V gene. CDR3 DNA sequence: TGTGCCAGCAGTCGGACTAGCGGGGGGGCTTCGGATGAGCAGTTCTTC. This sequence encodes CASSRTSGGASDEQFF.

This chain uses TRBV9 with TRBJ1-5; D unresolved. The CDR3 consists of 15 residues. Germline V gene data show CDR1 as SGDLS and CDR2 as YYNGEE. V was shortened by 0 bases and J by 6 bases, with 13 bases between the two germline ends. In DNA form, the CDR3 reads TGTGCCAGCAGCGTAGGATCGGACTTTGGTCAGCCCCAGCATTTT. Its translation: CASSVGSDFGQPQHF.

This chain joins TRBV2 and TRBJ2-7, with D possibly being TRBD1 (5 bases). Trimming shortened V by 7 bases and J by 4 bases, and 23 bases separated the two germline ends. The germline V gene encodes CDR1 SNHLY and CDR2 FYNNEI. The CDR3 has 16 amino acids. The CDR3 region has the DNA TGTGCCAGCACCCGCGACCCTTGGCAGGGAACGTACGAGCAGTACTTC. Translated, it gives CASTRDPWQGTYEQYF.

The CDR3 here is CASSLTGRQFF. In DNA, the CDR3 is TGTGCCAGCAGTTTAACCGGGAGACAGTTCTTC. The chain recombines TRBV28 with TRBJ2-1, with TRBD2 as a possible D gene (6 bases). This CDR3 has 11 residues. Trimming took off 2 bases at V and 13 bases at J, with 9 bases between the two ends. Per the germline V gene, CDR1 is MDHEN and CDR2 is SYDVKM.

This sequence joins TRBV20-1 and TRBJ2-1, with D uncertain. Germline assignment: CDR1 DFQATT and CDR2 SNEGSKA (reference sequence). Trimming removed 5 bases from V and 9 bases from J, with 8 bases in between. The CDR3 runs 10 residues. The CDR3 spells CSAPTPEQFF. CDR3 nucleotides: TGCAGTGCTCCCACTCCTGAGCAGTTCTTC.

J is TRBJ2-7 and V is TRBV6-6, with a possible D match to TRBD2 (5 bases). Per germline, CDR1 MNHNY and CDR2 SVGAGI (reference sequence). The CDR3 is 14 residues long. The V end was cut by 7 bases, the J end by 5 bases, with 18 bases between. In DNA, the CDR3 is TGTGCCAGCACCTCCTCCGAGGGAGTCCACGAGCAGTACTTC. It encodes CASTSSEGVHEQYF.

The chain carries TRBV7-9 and TRBJ1-2, with a weak D call TRBD1 (5 bases). V lost 4 bases, J lost 2 bases, and 17 bases lay in between. The V gene's germline CDR1 is SEHNR and CDR2 FQNEAQ (reference sequence). The CDR3 totals 16 residues. For the CDR3, the DNA is TGTGCCAGCAGCTCCGGGCTTGGACATTCGAACTATGGCTACACCTTC. Translated, it gives CASSSGLGHSNYGYTF.

The rearrangement links TRBV19 to TRBJ2-5, with D uncertain. The CDR3 contains 14 residues. In germline, CDR1 is LNHDA, CDR2 SQIVND (reference sequence). With 4 bases removed from V and 4 bases from J, the gap between germline ends came to 13 bases. DNA for the CDR3: TGTGCCAGTAGTACTTCCTATACCGGAGAGACCCAGTACTTC. It translates to CASSTSYTGETQYF.

The chain uses TRBV5-6 and TRBJ2-7; 9 bases are a match to TRBD2. The germline gives CDR1 SGHDT, CDR2 YYEEEE. Unmatched junction bases numbered 11, after V lost 4 bases and J lost 6 bases. CDR3 length: 15 residues. CDR3 amino acids: CASSPRTSERGEQYF. The CDR3 DNA is TGTGCCAGCAGCCCCAGGACTAGCGAGAGGGGCGAGCAGTACTTC.

The chain uses TRBV19 and TRBJ2-1, with a possible D match to TRBD1 (6 bases). This CDR3 region has 14 residues. Germline-derived CDR1 and CDR2 are LNHDA and SQIVND (reference sequence). V was shortened by 3 bases and J by 4 bases, with 10 bases between the two germline ends. DNA of the CDR3: TGTGCCAGTAGTATGGGGGACATGTACAATGAGCAGTTCTTC. Translation gives CASSMGDMYNEQFF.

V and J are TRBV30 and TRBJ1-1; D gene unclear. V was cut by 2 bases and J by 4 bases, with 11 bases left in between. Looked up from germline, CDR1 is GTSNPN and CDR2 is SVGIG (reference sequence). The CDR3 is 13 residues long. The CDR3 coding sequence is TGTGCCTGGAGTCTCGGGTTTGGCACTGAAGCTTTCTTT. The encoded protein is CAWSLGFGTEAFF.

This sequence joins TRBV30 and TRBJ2-7; D unclear. CDR3 length: 12 amino acids. Germline V gives CDR1 GTSNPN, CDR2 SVGIG (reference sequence). Deletions cut 4 bases from V and 0 bases from J, with 7 bases between. This CDR3 reads CAWIPGSYEQYF. CDR3 coding DNA: TGTGCCTGGATCCCAGGCTCCTACGAGCAGTACTTC. The whole variable domain, filled in from reference TRBV30 and TRBJ2-7, reads SQTIHQWPATLVQPVGSPLSLECTVEGTSNPNLYWYRQAAGRGLQLLFYSVGIGQISSEVPQNLSASRPQDRQFILSSKKLLLSDSGFYLCAWIPGSYEQYFGPGTRLTVT.

The chain combines TRBV10-2 with TRBJ1-2, with 7 bases aligning to TRBD1. Unmatched junction bases numbered 3, after V lost 0 bases and J lost 2 bases. The CDR3 totals 15 residues. CDR1 is WSHSY, CDR2 SAAADI, per germline. Here the CDR3 reads CASSESVGGNYGYTF. CDR3 nucleotide sequence: TGCGCCAGCAGTGAGTCGGTAGGGGGCAACTATGGCTACACCTTC.

The chain recombines TRBV7-8 with TRBJ2-7; 8 bases map to TRBD2. The CDR3 runs 16 residues. The germline CDR1 and CDR2 sequences are SGHVS and FQNEAQ. Trimming cost V 1 base and J 1 base; bases outside gene matches: 6. DNA for the CDR3: TGTGCCAGCAGCTTAGTCCCCCGCGGGGGGTCCTACGAGCAGTACTTC. Translation: CASSLVPRGGSYEQYF.

This clone was picked up one time. The chain combines TRBV11-3 with TRBJ2-7; a weak D match, TRBD2 (5 bases). This CDR3 contains 15 residues. CDR1 and CDR2 (germline): SGHNT, YENEEA. The V and J ends lost 1 base and 2 bases respectively, with 12 bases between them. DNA of the CDR3: TGTGCCAGCAGCTTAGCCTCTGGGGAGACCTACGAGCAGTACTTC. Its translation: CASSLASGETYEQYF.

The V and J genes are TRBV25-1 and TRBJ1-4; the D gene is possibly TRBD1 (5 bases). The V end lost 6 bases, the J end lost 0 bases, and 14 bases lay between the germline ends. In germline, CDR1 is MGHDK, CDR2 SYGVNS. This CDR3 region has 16 residues. The CDR3 DNA sequence: TGTGCCAGCAGGGAACGATCAGGGTCAACTAATGAAAAACTGTTTTTT. This sequence encodes CASRERSGSTNEKLFF.

The rearrangement uses TRBV7-2 and TRBJ2-7; 12 bases are a match to TRBD2. The CDR3 spans 16 residues. Germline-derived CDR1 and CDR2 are SGHTA and FQGNSA. Trimming removed 1 base from V and 3 bases from J; junction bases left unmatched: 4. CDR3 in DNA: TGTGCCAGCAGCTTAGTCCTAGCGGGAGGGAACTACGAGCAGTACTTC. Translation: CASSLVLAGGNYEQYF.

The chain joins TRBV28 to TRBJ1-2, with TRBD1 matching over 7 bases. The trim removed 6 bases at V and 7 bases at J, leaving 5 bases unmatched. CDR1 MDHEN and CDR2 SYDVKM come from the germline V gene. This CDR3 spans 12 amino acids. The CDR3 region has the DNA TGTGCCAGCAGCCAGGGGGGTTCTGGCTACACCTTC. This gives the protein CASSQGGSGYTF.

This clone was seen more than once but under ten times. The chain recombines TRBV30 with TRBJ1-3; no definite D call. CDR1 and CDR2 from the germline V gene are GTSNPN and SVGIG (reference sequence). Trimming stripped 5 bases from V and 3 bases from J, with 11 bases between. The CDR3 extends over 13 amino acids. The DNA of the CDR3 is TGTGCCTGGTTATCGGAGTTTGGAAACACCATATATTTT. Translation gives CAWLSEFGNTIYF.

The chain uses TRBV28 and TRBJ1-2; the match to TRBD1 covers 9 bases. The CDR3 runs to 13 residues. Looked up from germline, CDR1 is MDHEN and CDR2 is SYDVKM. V dropped 6 bases and J dropped 9; count of bases not matched to a gene: 8. CDR3 coding DNA: TGTGCCAGCAGCCTACAGGGGGCTAGGAGCTACACCTTC. As protein: CASSLQGARSYTF.